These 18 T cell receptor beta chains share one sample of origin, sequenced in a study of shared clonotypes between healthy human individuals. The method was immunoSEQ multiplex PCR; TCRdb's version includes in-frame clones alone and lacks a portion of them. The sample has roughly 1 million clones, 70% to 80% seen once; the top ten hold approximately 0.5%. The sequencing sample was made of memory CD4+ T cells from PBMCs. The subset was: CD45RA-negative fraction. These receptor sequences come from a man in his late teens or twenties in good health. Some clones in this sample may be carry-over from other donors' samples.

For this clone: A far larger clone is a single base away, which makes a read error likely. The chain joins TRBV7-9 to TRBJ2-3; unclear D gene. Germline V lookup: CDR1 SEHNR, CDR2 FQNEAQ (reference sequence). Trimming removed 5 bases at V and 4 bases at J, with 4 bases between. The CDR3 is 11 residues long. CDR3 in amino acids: CASSTADTQYF. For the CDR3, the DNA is TGTGCCAGCAGCACGGCAGATACGCAGTATTTT.

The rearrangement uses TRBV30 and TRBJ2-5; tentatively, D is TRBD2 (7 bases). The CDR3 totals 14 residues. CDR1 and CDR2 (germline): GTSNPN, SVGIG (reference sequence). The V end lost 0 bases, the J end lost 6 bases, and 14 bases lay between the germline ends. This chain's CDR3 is CAWSVGGQGKTQYF. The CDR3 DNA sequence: TGTGCCTGGAGTGTGGGGGGGCAGGGTAAGACCCAGTACTTC.

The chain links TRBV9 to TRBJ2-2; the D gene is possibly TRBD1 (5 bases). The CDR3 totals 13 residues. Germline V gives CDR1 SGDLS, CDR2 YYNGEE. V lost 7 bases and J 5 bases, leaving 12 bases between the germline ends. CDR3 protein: CASGRQLTGELFF. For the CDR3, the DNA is TGTGCCAGCGGCCGACAGCTTACCGGGGAGCTGTTTTTT.

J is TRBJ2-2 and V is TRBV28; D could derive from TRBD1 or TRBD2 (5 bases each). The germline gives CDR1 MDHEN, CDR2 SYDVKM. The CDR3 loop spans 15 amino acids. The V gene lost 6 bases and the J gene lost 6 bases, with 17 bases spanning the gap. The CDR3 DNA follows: TGTGCCAGCAGCAGTCACGGGGCGGGTTCCGGGGAGCTGTTTTTT. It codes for CASSSHGAGSGELFF.

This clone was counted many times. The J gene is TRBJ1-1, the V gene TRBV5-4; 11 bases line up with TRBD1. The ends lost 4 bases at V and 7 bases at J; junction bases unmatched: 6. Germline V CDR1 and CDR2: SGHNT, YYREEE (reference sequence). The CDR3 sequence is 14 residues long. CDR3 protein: CASSQDRGRNEAFF. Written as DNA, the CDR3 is TGTGCCAGCAGCCAGGACAGGGGGCGGAATGAAGCTTTCTTT.

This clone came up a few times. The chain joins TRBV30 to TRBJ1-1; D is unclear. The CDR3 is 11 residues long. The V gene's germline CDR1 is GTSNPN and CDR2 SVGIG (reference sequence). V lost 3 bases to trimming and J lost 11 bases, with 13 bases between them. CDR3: CAWRSGDRAFF. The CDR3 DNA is TGTGCCTGGAGATCCGGGGATAGGGCTTTCTTT.

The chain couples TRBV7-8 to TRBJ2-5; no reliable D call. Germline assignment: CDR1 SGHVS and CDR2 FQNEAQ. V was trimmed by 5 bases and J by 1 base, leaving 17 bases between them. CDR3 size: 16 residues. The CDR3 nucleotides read TGTGCCAGCAGCCTTAGGCAGCTGCAGATCCAAGAGACCCAGTACTTC. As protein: CASSLRQLQIQETQYF. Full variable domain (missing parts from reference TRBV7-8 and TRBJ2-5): GAGVSQSPRYKVAKRGQDVALRCDPISGHVSLFWYQQALGQGPEFLTYFQNEAQLDKSGLPSDRFFAERPEGSVSTLKIQRTQQEDSAVYLCASSLRQLQIQETQYFGPGTRLLVL.

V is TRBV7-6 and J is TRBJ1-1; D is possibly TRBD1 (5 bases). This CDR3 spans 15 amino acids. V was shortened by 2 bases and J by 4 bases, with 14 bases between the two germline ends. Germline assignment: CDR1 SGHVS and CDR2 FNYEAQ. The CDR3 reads CASSLNQGTFTEAFF. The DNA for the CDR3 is TGTGCCAGCAGCTTAAACCAAGGGACCTTCACTGAAGCTTTCTTT.

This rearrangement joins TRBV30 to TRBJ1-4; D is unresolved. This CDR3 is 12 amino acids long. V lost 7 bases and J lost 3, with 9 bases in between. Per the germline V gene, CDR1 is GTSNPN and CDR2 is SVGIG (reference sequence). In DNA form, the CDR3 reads TGTGCCTTCTCTCCTCCTAATGAAAAACTGTTTTTT. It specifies CAFSPPNEKLFF.

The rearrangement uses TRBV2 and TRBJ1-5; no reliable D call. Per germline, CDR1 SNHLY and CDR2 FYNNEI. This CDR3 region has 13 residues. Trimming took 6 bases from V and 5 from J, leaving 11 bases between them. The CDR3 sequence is CASSLDGDQPQHF. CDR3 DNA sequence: TGTGCCAGCAGCCTCGACGGAGATCAGCCCCAGCATTTT.

The CDR3 DNA sequence: TGTGCCAGCAGTTCAAATCCCTCTGAGACCCAGTACTTC. Translated, it gives CASSSNPSETQYF. V and J are TRBV6-1 and TRBJ2-5, with D unresolved. The length of the CDR3 is 13 residues. Germline CDR1 and CDR2: MNHNS and SASEGT. The V and J ends lost 5 bases and 5 bases respectively, with 12 bases between them.

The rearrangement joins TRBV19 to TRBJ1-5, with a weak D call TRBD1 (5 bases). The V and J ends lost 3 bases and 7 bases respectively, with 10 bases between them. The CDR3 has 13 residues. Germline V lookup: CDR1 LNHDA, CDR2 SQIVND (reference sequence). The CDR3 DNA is TGTGCCAGTAGTATGGGGGTGAGACAGCCCCAGCATTTT. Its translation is CASSMGVRQPQHF.

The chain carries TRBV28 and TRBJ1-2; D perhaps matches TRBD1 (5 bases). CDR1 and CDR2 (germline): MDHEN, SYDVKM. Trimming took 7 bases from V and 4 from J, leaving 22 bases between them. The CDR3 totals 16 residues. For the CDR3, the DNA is TGTGCCAGCAAGGGGTCCGACGCGGGGGGGATCTATGGCTACACCTTC. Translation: CASKGSDAGGIYGYTF.

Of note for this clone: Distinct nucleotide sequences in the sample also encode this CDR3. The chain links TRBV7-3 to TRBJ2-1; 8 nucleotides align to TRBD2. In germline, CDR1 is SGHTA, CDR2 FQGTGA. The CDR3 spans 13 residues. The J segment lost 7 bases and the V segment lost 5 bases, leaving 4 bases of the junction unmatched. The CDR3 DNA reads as TGTGCCAGCAGCCCGGGACTAGTAAATGAGCAGTTCTTC. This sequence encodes CASSPGLVNEQFF.

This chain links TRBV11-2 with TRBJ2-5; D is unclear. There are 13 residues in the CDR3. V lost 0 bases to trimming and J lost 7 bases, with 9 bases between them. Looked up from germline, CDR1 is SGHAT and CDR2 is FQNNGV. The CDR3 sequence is CASSLEPSRTQYF. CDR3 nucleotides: TGTGCCAGCAGCTTAGAGCCCTCACGGACCCAGTACTTC.

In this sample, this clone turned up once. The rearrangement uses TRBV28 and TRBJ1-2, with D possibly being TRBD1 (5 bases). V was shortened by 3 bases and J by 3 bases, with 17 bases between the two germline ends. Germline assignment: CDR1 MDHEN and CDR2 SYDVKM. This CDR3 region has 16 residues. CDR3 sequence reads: CASSFVRGYRYYGYTF. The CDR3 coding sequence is TGTGCCAGCAGTTTTGTTAGGGGTTATCGGTACTATGGCTACACCTTC.

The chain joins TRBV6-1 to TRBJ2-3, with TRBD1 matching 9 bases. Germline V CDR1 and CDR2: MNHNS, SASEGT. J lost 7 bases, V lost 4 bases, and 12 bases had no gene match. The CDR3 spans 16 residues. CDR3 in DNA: TGTGCCAGCAGTGGACAGGGGGGTTTTGGCGGGAATACGCAGTATTTT. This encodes CASSGQGGFGGNTQYF.

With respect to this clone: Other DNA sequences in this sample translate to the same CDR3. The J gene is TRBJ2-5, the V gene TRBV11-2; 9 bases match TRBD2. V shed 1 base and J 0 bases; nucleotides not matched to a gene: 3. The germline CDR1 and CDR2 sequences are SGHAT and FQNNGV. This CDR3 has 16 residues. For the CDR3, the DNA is TGTGCCAGCAGCTTAGGCCTAGCGGGATACCAAGAGACCCAGTACTTC. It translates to CASSLGLAGYQETQYF. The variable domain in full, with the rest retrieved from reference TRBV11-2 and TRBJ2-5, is EAGVAQSPRYKIIEKRQSVAFWCNPISGHATLYWYQQILGQGPKLLIQFQNNGVVDDSQLPKDRFSAERLKGVDSTLKIQPAKLEDSAVYLCASSLGLAGYQETQYFGPGTRLLVL.